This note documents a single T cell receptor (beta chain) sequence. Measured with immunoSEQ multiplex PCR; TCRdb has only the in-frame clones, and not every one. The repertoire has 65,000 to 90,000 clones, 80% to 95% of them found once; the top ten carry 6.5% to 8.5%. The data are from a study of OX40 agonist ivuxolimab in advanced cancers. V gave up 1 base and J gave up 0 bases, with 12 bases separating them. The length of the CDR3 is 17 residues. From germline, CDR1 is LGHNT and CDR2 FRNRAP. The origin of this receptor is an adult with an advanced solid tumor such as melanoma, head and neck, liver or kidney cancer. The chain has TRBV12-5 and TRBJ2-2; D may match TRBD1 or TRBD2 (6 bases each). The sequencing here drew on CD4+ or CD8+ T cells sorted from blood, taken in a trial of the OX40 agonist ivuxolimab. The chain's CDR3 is CASGLDRDFANTGELFF. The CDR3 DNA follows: TGTGCTAGTGGTTTGGACAGGGACTTCGCGAACACCGGGGAGCTGTTTTTT.